Shown below are 25 T cell receptor beta chains from a single sample sequenced in a study of OX40 agonist ivuxolimab in advanced cancers. Only in-frame clones appear in the TCRdb table, and some are missing; sequencing was by immunoSEQ multiplex PCR. The table lists more than 20,000 clones, about 85% of them singletons. The sequences come from CD4+ or CD8+ T cells sorted from blood, collected in a trial of the OX40 agonist ivuxolimab. The receptors derive from an adult with an advanced solid tumor such as melanoma, head and neck, liver or kidney cancer.

The chain uses TRBV6-5 and TRBJ2-2, with 7 nucleotides matching TRBD2. Germline CDR1 reads MNHEY; CDR2 reads SVGAGI. This CDR3 is built from 14 residues. With 5 bases clipped from V and 7 bases from J, the junction kept 7 bases outside the gene matches. In DNA, the CDR3 is TGTGCCAGCAGTAGCCGTGGGGGGGTCGGGGAGCTGTTTTTT. Protein product: CASSSRGGVGELFF.

This clone was picked up a small number of times. V is TRBV29-1 and J is TRBJ1-1; D may be TRBD1 (5 bases). The CDR3 is 12 amino acids. Trimming pared 6 bases from V and 5 bases from J, leaving 13 bases between. CDR1 and CDR2 from the germline V gene are SQVTM and ANQGSEA. The CDR3 sequence: CSVATVMTEAFF. Written as DNA, the CDR3 is TGCAGCGTCGCGACAGTGATGACTGAAGCTTTCTTT.

The chain carries TRBV27 and TRBJ2-6, with D hard to call. CDR3 length: 15 residues. V lost 3 bases, J lost 2 bases, and 8 bases lay in between. Germline CDR1 MNHEY, CDR2 SMNVEV (reference sequence). The CDR3 region is CASSLGGTGANVLTF. The CDR3 DNA follows: TGTGCCAGCAGTTTGGGTGGGACTGGGGCCAACGTCCTGACTTTC.

This clone was recorded a few times. The chain employs TRBV6-5 and TRBJ1-2, with a tentative D call TRBD1 (5 bases). The length of the CDR3 is 15 residues. Germline CDR1 MNHEY, CDR2 SVGAGI. V lost 0 bases to trimming and J lost 4 bases, with 12 bases between them. The CDR3 here is CASSYSRTTLYGYTF. In DNA form, the CDR3 reads TGTGCCAGCAGTTACTCGAGGACAACGCTCTATGGCTACACCTTC.

This chain connects TRBV6-5 to TRBJ1-2; 7 bases are a match to TRBD1. The CDR3 loop spans 13 amino acids. The V and J ends lost 5 bases and 4 bases, in that order; junction bases with no gene match: 4. Germline CDR1 is MNHEY and CDR2 is SVGAGI. DNA of the CDR3: TGTGCCAGCAGTCTGACAGGGTTCTATGGCTACACCTTC. As protein: CASSLTGFYGYTF.

The chain carries TRBV11-2 and TRBJ1-1; D gene unclear. Germline V gene sequence: CDR1 SGHAT, CDR2 FQNNGV. The CDR3 consists of 14 residues. The ends were cut back, 5 bases at V and 3 bases at J, with 13 bases in the middle. This CDR3 is CASSPIGSYTEAFF. CDR3 DNA: TGTGCCAGCAGCCCGATTGGATCCTACACTGAAGCTTTCTTT.

This chain links TRBV18 with TRBJ1-2; possible D gene TRBD1, 5 bases. Trimming took off 6 bases at V and 4 bases at J, with 9 bases between the two ends. Germline V gene sequence: CDR1 KGHSH, CDR2 LQKENI. This CDR3 has 12 residues. The CDR3 loop is CASSMGPYGYTF. CDR3 DNA: TGTGCCAGCTCCATGGGGCCCTATGGCTACACCTTC.

The chain joins TRBV18 to TRBJ2-5; 11 bases match TRBD1. V lost 7 bases to trimming and J lost 4 bases; unmatched junction nucleotides: 5. The CDR3 length is 14 residues. Germline CDR1 and CDR2: KGHSH and LQKENI. Here the CDR3 DNA reads TGTGCCAGCTTTGGGACAGGGGGTCCAGAGACCCAGTACTTC. Encoded protein: CASFGTGGPETQYF.

The V call is TRBV7-6, the J call TRBJ1-1; D call uncertain. In germline, CDR1 is SGHVS, CDR2 FNYEAQ. The CDR3 is made up of 14 amino acids. Trimming pared 5 bases from V and 3 bases from J, leaving 13 bases between. The CDR3 coding sequence is TGTGCCAGCAGCCTAAGCACATCGTACACTGAAGCTTTCTTT. Its protein product is CASSLSTSYTEAFF.

The chain carries TRBV6-5 and TRBJ2-7, with D maybe TRBD1 (5 bases). CDR3 length equals 15 residues. Germline V gives CDR1 MNHEY, CDR2 SVGAGI. Trimming removed 2 bases at V and 0 bases at J, with 11 bases between. In DNA, the CDR3 is TGTGCCAGCAGTTACGGGGCAGGCTCCTCCTACGAGCAGTACTTC. Protein product: CASSYGAGSSYEQYF.

V is TRBV7-8 and J is TRBJ2-7; D unclear. V was clipped by 1 base and J by 3 bases, with 10 bases between them. The CDR3 covers 14 residues. Per the germline V gene, CDR1 is SGHVS and CDR2 is FQNEAQ. In nucleotides, the CDR3 is TGTGCCAGCAGCTTAGGGTCTAAATTCTACGAGCAGTACTTC. Amino acids: CASSLGSKFYEQYF. Full variable domain (rest looked up from reference TRBV7-8 and TRBJ2-7): GAGVSQSPRYKVAKRGQDVALRCDPISGHVSLFWYQQALGQGPEFLTYFQNEAQLDKSGLPSDRFFAERPEGSVSTLKIQRTQQEDSAVYLCASSLGSKFYEQYFGPGTRLTVT.

The rearrangement joins TRBV28 to TRBJ1-1; D is unclear. The CDR3 runs to 14 residues. The V end lost 3 bases, the J end lost 0 bases, and 8 bases lay between the germline ends. Germline loops: CDR1 MDHEN, CDR2 SYDVKM. The CDR3 protein is CASSLGLMNTEAFF. The CDR3 coding sequence is TGTGCCAGCAGTTTGGGCCTAATGAACACTGAAGCTTTCTTT. Supplemented by reference TRBV28 and TRBJ1-1, the full variable domain reads DVKVTQSSRYLVKRTGEKVFLECVQDMDHENMFWYRQDPGLGLRLIYFSYDVKMKEKGDIPEGYSVSREKKERFSLILESASTNQTSMYLCASSLGLMNTEAFFGQGTRLTVV.

The CDR3: CASSLAMAFYEQYF. The CDR3 DNA reads as TGTGCCAGCAGCTTGGCTATGGCTTTCTACGAGCAGTACTTC. This chain links TRBV7-8 with TRBJ2-7, with D unclear. From germline, CDR1 is SGHVS and CDR2 FQNEAQ. This CDR3 region has 14 residues. Trimming removed 3 bases from V and 3 bases from J, with 12 bases in between.

This chain joins TRBV7-6 and TRBJ2-6; possible D gene TRBD2, 5 bases. This CDR3 spans 15 amino acids. Trimming shortened V by 6 bases and J by 2 bases, and 11 bases separated the two germline ends. Germline V gives CDR1 SGHVS, CDR2 FNYEAQ. The CDR3 DNA reads as TGTGCCAGCAGAGACCCGGGAACTGGGGCCAACGTCCTGACTTTC. It encodes CASRDPGTGANVLTF.

This clone was found once. The chain has TRBV19 and TRBJ2-6; possibly TRBD1 for D (6 bases). The CDR3 totals 18 residues. Trimming took 1 base from V and 0 from J, leaving 13 bases between them. From germline, CDR1 is LNHDA and CDR2 SQIVND (reference sequence). The CDR3 nucleotides are TGTGCCAGTAGTATAGTAGCAGGGGCTAGCTCTGGGGCCAACGTCCTGACTTTC. It is translated as CASSIVAGASSGANVLTF.

This chain joins TRBV6-5 and TRBJ2-3; 9 bases are a match to TRBD1. CDR1 and CDR2 from the germline V gene are MNHEY and SVGAGI. CDR3 length: 15 amino acids. The J segment lost 3 bases and the V segment lost 6 bases, leaving 7 bases of the junction unmatched. CDR3 bases: TGTGCCAGCAGACAAGGACAGGGGTTGACAGATACGCAGTATTTT. Protein product: CASRQGQGLTDTQYF.

The chain uses TRBV15 and TRBJ1-4; TRBD1 is a possible D gene (5 bases). CDR3 length: 17 amino acids. The V end lost 2 bases, the J end lost 5 bases, and 18 bases lay between the germline ends. Germline V gene data show CDR1 as LNHNV and CDR2 as YYDKDF (reference sequence). In DNA form, the CDR3 reads TGTGCCACCAGCAGATATCCTCCGGGGACGGAAAATGAAAAACTGTTTTTT. Translation gives CATSRYPPGTENEKLFF.

This chain joins TRBV5-1 and TRBJ2-7; unclear D gene. In germline, CDR1 is SGHRS, CDR2 YFSETQ. The CDR3 sequence is 13 residues long. The ends were cut back, 0 bases at V and 2 bases at J, with 6 bases in the middle. CDR3 DNA sequence: TGCGCCAGCAGCTTGGTACCGACCTACGAGCAGTACTTC. Amino acid sequence: CASSLVPTYEQYF.

This clone has more than one count but fewer than ten. The gene calls are TRBV9 and TRBJ2-7; 8 nucleotides line up with TRBD2. The germline V gene has CDR1 SGDLS and CDR2 YYNGEE. Unmatched junction bases numbered 5, after V lost 0 bases and J lost 3 bases. The CDR3 contains 15 residues. Written as DNA, the CDR3 is TGTGCCAGCAGCGTAGTGCCGGGGGGGAACTACGAGCAGTACTTC. Encoded protein: CASSVVPGGNYEQYF.

By proportion, this clone is medium-sized. The J gene is TRBJ1-1, the V gene TRBV11-2; no reliable D call. This CDR3 is 12 amino acids long. Germline assignment: CDR1 SGHAT and CDR2 FQNNGV. The V end lost 2 bases, the J end lost 4 bases, and 5 bases lay between the germline ends. DNA of the CDR3: TGTGCCAGCAGCTTAAGCGTCACTGAAGCTTTCTTT. It yields the protein CASSLSVTEAFF.

This chain uses TRBV5-5 with TRBJ2-7; tentatively, D is TRBD1 or TRBD2 (5 bases each). The V gene's germline CDR1 is SGHKS and CDR2 YYEKEE (reference sequence). V lost 4 bases, J lost 1 base, and 12 bases lay in between. There are 14 residues in the CDR3. In DNA, the CDR3 is TGTGCCAGCAGCGGGACCTTAGGGTCCTACGAGCAGTACTTC. Translation gives CASSGTLGSYEQYF.

The genes are TRBV6-1 and TRBJ2-1, with TRBD2 identical over 11 bases. The germline V gene has CDR1 MNHNS and CDR2 SASEGT. V lost 2 bases and J lost 4; bases outside the gene matches: 10. This CDR3 is 18 amino acids long. The CDR3 sequence is CASSELEARLAGYNEQFF. CDR3 sequence (DNA): TGTGCCAGCAGTGAACTCGAGGCAAGACTAGCGGGGTACAATGAGCAGTTCTTC.

CDR3 region: CAWSAEVLSYEQYF. In nucleotides, the CDR3 is TGTGCCTGGAGTGCTGAGGTACTATCCTACGAGCAGTACTTC. The chain joins TRBV30 to TRBJ2-7, with D uncertain. Per germline, CDR1 GTSNPN and CDR2 SVGIG (reference sequence). Trimming took off 1 base at V and 1 base at J, with 11 bases between the two ends. This CDR3 has 14 residues.

The chain is built from TRBV28 and TRBJ2-3, with a tentative D call TRBD1 (6 bases). Germline V CDR1 and CDR2: MDHEN, SYDVKM. Trimming stripped 3 bases from V and 1 base from J, with 14 bases between. CDR3 length: 16 residues. CDR3 in DNA: TGTGCCAGCAGTTTGGGATCCGCAGGGGGCACAGATACGCAGTATTTT. Amino acid sequence: CASSLGSAGGTDTQYF. The whole variable domain, remainder taken from reference TRBV28 and TRBJ2-3, is DVKVTQSSRYLVKRTGEKVFLECVQDMDHENMFWYRQDPGLGLRLIYFSYDVKMKEKGDIPEGYSVSREKKERFSLILESASTNQTSMYLCASSLGSAGGTDTQYFGPGTRLTVL.

The gene calls are TRBV6-1 and TRBJ2-1; weak D call: TRBD2 (6 bases). Germline CDR1 is MNHNS and CDR2 is SASEGT. This CDR3 contains 15 residues. V lost 1 base to trimming and J lost 6 bases, with 13 bases between them. The CDR3 DNA sequence: TGTGCCAGCAGTGAAGGGGACTGGATACTCAATGAGCAGTTCTTC. Protein: CASSEGDWILNEQFF.